The subject of this entry is one TCR beta chain. The antigen is undetermined. The V end was cut by 6 bases, the J end by 5 bases, with 10 bases between. CDR3 length equals 12 residues. Germline CDR1 and CDR2: MNHEY and SVGAGI. Clones were read by immunoSEQ multiplex PCR, and TCRdb kept only the in-frame ones, dropping some. The table shows approximately 270,000 clones, with about 94% occurring only once. The sample comes from a study of T cell responses to AZD1222 COVID-19 vaccine. Points from the study as a whole: Spike-specific TCR breadth and depth grew following two AZD1222 doses. Seropositive status at baseline applied to only a handful of AZD1222 recipients. Donor demographics were predominantly white British with a female majority; clonal diversity may be underestimated. Nearly half of spike-specific TCRs reportedly go after variant regions that carry no mutations.

V gene TRBV6-5 combines with J gene TRBJ1-1; D remains unclear. This receptor was identified in an adult who received the AZD1222 COVID-19 vaccine. The sequencing here drew on peripheral blood, taken 28 days after the second AZD1222 dose. CDR3 protein: CASSQRETEAFF. DNA of the CDR3: TGTGCCAGCAGCCAACGGGAGACTGAAGCTTTCTTT.